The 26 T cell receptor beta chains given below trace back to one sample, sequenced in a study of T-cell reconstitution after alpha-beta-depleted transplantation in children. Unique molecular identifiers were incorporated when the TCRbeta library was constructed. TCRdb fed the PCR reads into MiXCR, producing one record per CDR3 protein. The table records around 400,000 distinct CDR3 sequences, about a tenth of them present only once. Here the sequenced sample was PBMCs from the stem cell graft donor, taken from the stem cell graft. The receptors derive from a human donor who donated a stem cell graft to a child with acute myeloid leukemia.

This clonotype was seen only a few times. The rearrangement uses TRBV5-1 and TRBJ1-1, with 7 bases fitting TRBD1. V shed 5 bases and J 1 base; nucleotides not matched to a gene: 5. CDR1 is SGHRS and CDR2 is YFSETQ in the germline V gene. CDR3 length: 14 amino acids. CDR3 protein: CASSQDRWNTEAFF. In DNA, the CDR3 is TGCGCCAGCAGTCAGGACAGGTGGAACACTGAAGCTTTCTTT.

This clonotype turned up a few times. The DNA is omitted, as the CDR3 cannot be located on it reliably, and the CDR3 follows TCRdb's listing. The CDR3 sequence: CASSFRARGFNQPQHF. This chain joins TRBV12-3 or TRBV12-4 and TRBJ1-5; the table gives TRBD1 as D, unverified against the DNA. The CDR3 adds up to 16 amino acids, both ends counted.

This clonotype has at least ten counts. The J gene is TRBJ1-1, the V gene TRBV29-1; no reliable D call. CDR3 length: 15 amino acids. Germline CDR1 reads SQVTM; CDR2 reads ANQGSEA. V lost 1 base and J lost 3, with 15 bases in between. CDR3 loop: CSVEVPGVQDTEAFF. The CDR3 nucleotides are TGCAGCGTTGAAGTACCAGGTGTACAAGACACTGAAGCTTTCTTT.

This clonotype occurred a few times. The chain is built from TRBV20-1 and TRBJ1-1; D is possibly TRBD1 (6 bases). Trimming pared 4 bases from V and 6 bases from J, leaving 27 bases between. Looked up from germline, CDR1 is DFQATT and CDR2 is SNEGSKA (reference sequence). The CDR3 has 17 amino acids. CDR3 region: CSAMRAPGRGGGAEAFF. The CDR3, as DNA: TGCAGTGCTATGAGGGCCCCGGGGAGGGGCGGGGGCGCTGAAGCTTTCTTT.

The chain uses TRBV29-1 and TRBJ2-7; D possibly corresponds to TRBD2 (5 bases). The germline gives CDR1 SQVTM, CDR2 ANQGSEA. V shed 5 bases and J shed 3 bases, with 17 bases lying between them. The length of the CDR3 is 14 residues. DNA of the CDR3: TGCAGCGTTCGAAAAGGAGGATCCGGCTACGAGCAGTACTTC. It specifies CSVRKGGSGYEQYF.

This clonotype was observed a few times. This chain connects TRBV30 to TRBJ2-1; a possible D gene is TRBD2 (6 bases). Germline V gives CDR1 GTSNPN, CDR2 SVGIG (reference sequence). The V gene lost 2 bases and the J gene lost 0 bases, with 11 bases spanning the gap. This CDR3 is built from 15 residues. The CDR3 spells CAWSWDSSSYNEQFF. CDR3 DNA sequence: TGTGCCTGGAGTTGGGACTCTAGCTCCTACAATGAGCAGTTCTTC.

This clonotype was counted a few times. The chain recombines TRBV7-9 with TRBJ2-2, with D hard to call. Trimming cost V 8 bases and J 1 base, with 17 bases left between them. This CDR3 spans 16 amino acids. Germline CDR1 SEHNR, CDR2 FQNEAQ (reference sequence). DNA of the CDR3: TGTGCCAGCCCCCCGGCAGCAGTCGAGAACACCGGGGAGCTGTTTTTT. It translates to CASPPAAVENTGELFF.

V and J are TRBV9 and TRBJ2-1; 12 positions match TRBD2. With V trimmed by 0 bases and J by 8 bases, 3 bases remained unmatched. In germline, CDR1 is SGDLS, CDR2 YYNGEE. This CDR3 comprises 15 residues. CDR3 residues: CASSVGLAGGHEQFF. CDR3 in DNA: TGTGCCAGCAGCGTAGGGCTAGCGGGAGGGCATGAGCAGTTCTTC.

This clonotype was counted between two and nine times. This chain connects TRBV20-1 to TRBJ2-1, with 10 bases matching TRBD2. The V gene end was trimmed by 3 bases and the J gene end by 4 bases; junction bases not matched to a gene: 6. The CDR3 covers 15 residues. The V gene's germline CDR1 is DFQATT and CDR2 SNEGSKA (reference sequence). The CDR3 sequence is CSARVLAGPYNEQFF. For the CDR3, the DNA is TGCAGTGCTAGGGTACTAGCGGGACCTTACAATGAGCAGTTCTTC.

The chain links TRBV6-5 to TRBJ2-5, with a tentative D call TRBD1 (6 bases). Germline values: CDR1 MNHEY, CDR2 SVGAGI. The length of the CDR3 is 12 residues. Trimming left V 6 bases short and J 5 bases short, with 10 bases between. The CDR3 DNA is TGTGCCAGCAGCCCAGGGGTGGAGACCCAGTACTTC. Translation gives CASSPGVETQYF.

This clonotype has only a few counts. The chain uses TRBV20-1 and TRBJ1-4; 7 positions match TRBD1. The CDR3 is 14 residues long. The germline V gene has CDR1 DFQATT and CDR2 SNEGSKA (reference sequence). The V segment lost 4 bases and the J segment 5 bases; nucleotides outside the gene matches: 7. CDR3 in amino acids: CSANRQGRNEKLFF. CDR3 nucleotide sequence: TGCAGTGCTAACCGACAGGGAAGGAATGAAAAACTGTTTTTT.

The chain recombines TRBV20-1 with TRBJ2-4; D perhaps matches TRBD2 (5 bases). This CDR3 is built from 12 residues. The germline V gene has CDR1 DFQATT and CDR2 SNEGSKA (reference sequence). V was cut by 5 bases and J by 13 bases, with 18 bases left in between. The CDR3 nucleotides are TGCAGTGCTGATCGCCACACTAGTGCACAGTACTTC. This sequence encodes CSADRHTSAQYF.

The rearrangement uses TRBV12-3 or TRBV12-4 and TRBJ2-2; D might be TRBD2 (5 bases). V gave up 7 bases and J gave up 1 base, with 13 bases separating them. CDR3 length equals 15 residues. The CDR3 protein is CASMPRARNTGELFF. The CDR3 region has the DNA TGTGCCAGCATGCCGAGGGCAAGGAACACCGGGGAGCTGTTTTTT.

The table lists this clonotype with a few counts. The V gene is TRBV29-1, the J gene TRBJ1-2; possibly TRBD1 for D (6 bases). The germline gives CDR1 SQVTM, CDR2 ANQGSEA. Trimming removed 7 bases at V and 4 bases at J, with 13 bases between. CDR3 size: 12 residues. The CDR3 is CSAGGGLYGYTF. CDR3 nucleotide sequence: TGCAGCGCGGGGGGGGGCCTCTATGGCTACACCTTC.

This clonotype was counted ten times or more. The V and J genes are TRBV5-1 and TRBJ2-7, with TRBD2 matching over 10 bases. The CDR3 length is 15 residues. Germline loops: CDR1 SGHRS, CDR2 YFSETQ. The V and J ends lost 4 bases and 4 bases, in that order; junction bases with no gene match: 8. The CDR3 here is CASSAVAGGSYEQYF. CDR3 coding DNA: TGCGCCAGCAGCGCAGTAGCGGGAGGTTCTTACGAGCAGTACTTC.

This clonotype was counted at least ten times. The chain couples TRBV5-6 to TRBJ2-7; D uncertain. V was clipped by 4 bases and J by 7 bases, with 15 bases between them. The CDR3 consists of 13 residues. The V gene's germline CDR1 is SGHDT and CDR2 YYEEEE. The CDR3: CASSREGFGEQYV. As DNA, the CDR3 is TGTGCCAGCAGCCGCGAAGGGTTCGGGGAGCAGTACGTC.

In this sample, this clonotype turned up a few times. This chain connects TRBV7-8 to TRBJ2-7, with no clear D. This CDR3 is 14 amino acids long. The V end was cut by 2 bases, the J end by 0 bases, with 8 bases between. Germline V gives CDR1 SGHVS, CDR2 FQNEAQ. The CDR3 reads CASSLRESSYEQYF. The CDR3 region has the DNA TGTGCCAGCAGCTTAAGGGAATCCTCCTACGAGCAGTACTTC.

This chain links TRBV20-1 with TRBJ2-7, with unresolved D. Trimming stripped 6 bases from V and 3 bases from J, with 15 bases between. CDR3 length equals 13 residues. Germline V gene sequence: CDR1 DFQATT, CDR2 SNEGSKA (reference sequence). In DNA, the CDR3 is TGCAGTGCCCCTGGACCATGGAACTACGAGCAGTACTTC. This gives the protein CSAPGPWNYEQYF.

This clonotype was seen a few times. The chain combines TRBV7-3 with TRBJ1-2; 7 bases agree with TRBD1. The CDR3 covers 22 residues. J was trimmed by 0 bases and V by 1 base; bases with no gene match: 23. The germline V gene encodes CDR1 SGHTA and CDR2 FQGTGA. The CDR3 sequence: CASSLKGQGVGTDLGANYGYTF. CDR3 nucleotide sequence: TGTGCCAGCAGCTTAAAGGGTCAGGGCGTCGGGACAGACCTAGGCGCTAACTATGGCTACACCTTC. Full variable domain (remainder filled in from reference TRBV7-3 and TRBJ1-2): GAGVSQTPSNKVTEKGKYVELRCDPISGHTALYWYRQSLGQGPEFLIYFQGTGAADDSGLPNDRFFAVRPEGSVSTLKIQRTERGDSAVYLCASSLKGQGVGTDLGANYGYTFGSGTRLTVV.

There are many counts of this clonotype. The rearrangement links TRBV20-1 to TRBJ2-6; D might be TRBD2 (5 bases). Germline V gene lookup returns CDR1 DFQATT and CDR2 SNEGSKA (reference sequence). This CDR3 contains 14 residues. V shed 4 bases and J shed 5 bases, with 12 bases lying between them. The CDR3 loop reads CSAMRAQRANVLTF. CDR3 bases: TGCAGTGCTATGAGGGCTCAAAGGGCCAACGTCCTGACTTTC.

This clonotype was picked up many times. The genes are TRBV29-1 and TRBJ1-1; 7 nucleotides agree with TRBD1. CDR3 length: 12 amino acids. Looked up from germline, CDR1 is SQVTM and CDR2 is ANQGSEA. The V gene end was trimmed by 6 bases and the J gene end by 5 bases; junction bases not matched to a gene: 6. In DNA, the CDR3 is TGCAGCGTGGTACAGGGGTGGACTGAAGCTTTCTTT. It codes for CSVVQGWTEAFF.

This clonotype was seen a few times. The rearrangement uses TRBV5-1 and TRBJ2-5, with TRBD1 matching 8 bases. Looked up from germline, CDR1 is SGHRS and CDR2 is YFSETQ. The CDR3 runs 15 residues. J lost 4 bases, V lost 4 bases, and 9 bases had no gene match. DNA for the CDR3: TGCGCCAGCAGCAGTACAGGGGGATTGACAGAGACCCAGTACTTC. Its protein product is CASSSTGGLTETQYF. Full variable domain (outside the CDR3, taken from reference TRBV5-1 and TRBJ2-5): KAGVTQTPRYLIKTRGQQVTLSCSPISGHRSVSWYQQTPGQGLQFLFEYFSETQRNKGNFPGRFSGRQFSNSRSEMNVSTLELGDSALYLCASSSTGGLTETQYFGPGTRLLVL.

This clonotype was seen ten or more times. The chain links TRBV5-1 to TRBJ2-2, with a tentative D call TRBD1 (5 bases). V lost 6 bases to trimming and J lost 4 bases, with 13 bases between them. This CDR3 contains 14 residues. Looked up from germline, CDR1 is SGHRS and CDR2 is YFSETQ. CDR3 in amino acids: CASMLGRSTGELFF. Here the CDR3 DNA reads TGCGCCAGCATGCTGGGGCGGAGCACCGGGGAGCTGTTTTTT.

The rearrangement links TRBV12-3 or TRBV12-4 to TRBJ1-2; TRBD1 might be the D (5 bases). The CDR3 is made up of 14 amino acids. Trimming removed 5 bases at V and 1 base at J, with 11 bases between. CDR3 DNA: TGTGCCAGCAGTCCCCGACAGAGTAACTATGGCTACACCTTC. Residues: CASSPRQSNYGYTF.

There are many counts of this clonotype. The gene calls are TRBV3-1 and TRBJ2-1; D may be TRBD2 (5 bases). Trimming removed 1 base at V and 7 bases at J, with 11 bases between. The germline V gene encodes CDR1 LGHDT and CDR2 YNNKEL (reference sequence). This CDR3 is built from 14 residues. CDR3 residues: CASSQAGRGNEQFF. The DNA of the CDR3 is TGTGCCAGCAGCCAAGCGGGTAGAGGGAATGAGCAGTTCTTC.

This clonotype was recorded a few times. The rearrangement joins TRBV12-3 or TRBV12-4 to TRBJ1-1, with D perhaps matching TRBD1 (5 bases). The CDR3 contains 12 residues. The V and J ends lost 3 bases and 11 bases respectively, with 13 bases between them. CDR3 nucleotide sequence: TGTGCCAGCAGTTTGGGGCCTGTGGCCGCTTTCTTT. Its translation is CASSLGPVAAFF.